Each of the 2 T cell receptor beta chains below was sequenced from the same sample in a study of blood T cell repertoires in COVID-19. The assay was immunoSEQ multiplex PCR, and TCRdb's table has in-frame clones only and misses some. Here the sample spans a few hundred thousand clones, more than 75% being singletons. What was sequenced was peripheral blood. Receptors originate from a human donor in a cohort sampled during active COVID-19.

The J gene is TRBJ1-2, the V gene TRBV6-5, with 8 positions matching TRBD1. The CDR3 runs 13 residues. Trimming took 7 bases from V and 7 from J; bases not matched to a gene: 8. Looked up from germline, CDR1 is MNHEY and CDR2 is SVGAGI. The CDR3 nucleotides read TGTGCCAGCACCGCCCTACAGGGGGGTGGCTACACCTTC. It yields the protein CASTALQGGGYTF.

This chain connects TRBV6-2 or TRBV6-3 to TRBJ2-1; TRBD1 is a possible D gene (6 bases). Germline V CDR1 and CDR2: MNHEY, SVGEGT. The V and J ends lost 5 bases and 4 bases respectively, with 12 bases between them. This CDR3 has 14 amino acids. The CDR3 coding sequence is TGTGCCAGCAGTCAGGACCAGGGGTACAATGAGCAGTTCTTC. Protein: CASSQDQGYNEQFF.